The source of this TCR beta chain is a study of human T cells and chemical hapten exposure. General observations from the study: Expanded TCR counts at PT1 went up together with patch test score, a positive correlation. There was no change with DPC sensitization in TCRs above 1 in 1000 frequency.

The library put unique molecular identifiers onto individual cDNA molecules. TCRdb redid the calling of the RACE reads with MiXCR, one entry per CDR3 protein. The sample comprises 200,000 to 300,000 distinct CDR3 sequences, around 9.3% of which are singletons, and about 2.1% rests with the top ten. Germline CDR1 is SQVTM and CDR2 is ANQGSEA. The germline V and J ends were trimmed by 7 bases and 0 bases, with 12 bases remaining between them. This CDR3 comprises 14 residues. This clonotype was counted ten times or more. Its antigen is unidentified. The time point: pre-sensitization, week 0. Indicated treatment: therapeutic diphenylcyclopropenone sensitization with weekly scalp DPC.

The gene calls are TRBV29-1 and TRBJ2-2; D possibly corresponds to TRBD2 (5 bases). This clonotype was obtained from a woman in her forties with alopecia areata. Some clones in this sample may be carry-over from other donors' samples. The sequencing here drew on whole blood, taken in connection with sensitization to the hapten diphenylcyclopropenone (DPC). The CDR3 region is CSASEASNTGELFF. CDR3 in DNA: TGCAGCGCCTCGGAGGCCTCGAACACCGGGGAGCTGTTTTTT.